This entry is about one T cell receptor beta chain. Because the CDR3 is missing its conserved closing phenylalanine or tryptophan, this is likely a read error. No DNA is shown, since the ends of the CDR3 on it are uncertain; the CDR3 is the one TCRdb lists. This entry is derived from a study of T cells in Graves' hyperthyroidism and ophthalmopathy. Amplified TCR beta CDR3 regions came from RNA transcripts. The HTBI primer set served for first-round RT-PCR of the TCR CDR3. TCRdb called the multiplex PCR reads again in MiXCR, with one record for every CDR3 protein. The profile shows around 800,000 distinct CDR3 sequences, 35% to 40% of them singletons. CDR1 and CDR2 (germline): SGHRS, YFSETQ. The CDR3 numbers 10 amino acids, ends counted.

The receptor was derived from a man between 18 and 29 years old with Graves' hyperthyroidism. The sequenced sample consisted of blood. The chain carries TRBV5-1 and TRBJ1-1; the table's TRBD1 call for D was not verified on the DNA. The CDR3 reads CASSRSQGDY.